Below, 22 T cell receptor beta chains from the same sample are listed, as sequenced in a study of T cell responses to AZD1222 COVID-19 vaccine. Produced via immunoSEQ multiplex PCR; TCRdb's table is partial and in-frame only. The sample carries 120,000 to 150,000 clones, about 88% recorded once. The source was peripheral blood, collected on day 0 of AZD1222 vaccination. The receptors were gathered from an adult in good health.

The V call is TRBV2, the J call TRBJ1-5; no clear D. This CDR3 has 17 residues. V was pared by 1 base and J by 2 bases, with 15 bases between. Germline CDR1 reads SNHLY; CDR2 reads FYNNEI. The CDR3 loop reads CASSEGGVERGNQPQHF. The DNA for the CDR3 is TGTGCCAGCAGTGAAGGCGGGGTAGAACGGGGCAATCAGCCCCAGCATTTT.

The CDR3 DNA is TGTGCCAGCTTCGACTTCGGACGTCGCTATGGCTACACCTTC. Amino acids: CASFDFGRRYGYTF. The chain has TRBV2 and TRBJ1-2; no firm D call. CDR1 and CDR2 from the germline V gene are SNHLY and FYNNEI. This CDR3 is 14 amino acids long. Trimming removed 8 bases from V and 4 bases from J, with 17 bases in between.

The V gene is TRBV6-5, the J gene TRBJ1-1; a weak D match, TRBD1 (5 bases). Per the germline V gene, CDR1 is MNHEY and CDR2 is SVGAGI. CDR3 size: 15 residues. Trimming pared 6 bases from V and 5 bases from J, leaving 19 bases between. The chain's CDR3 is CASRAPGRGGTEAFF. As DNA, the CDR3 is TGTGCCAGCAGGGCACCGGGACGGGGAGGGACTGAAGCTTTCTTT.

This sequence joins TRBV6-5 and TRBJ2-4, with D tentatively TRBD1 (6 bases). The germline V and J ends were trimmed by 2 bases and 7 bases, with 9 bases remaining between them. The CDR3 totals 13 residues. Germline-derived CDR1 and CDR2 are MNHEY and SVGAGI. CDR3 region: CASSYDTGNIQYF. The CDR3 bases are TGTGCCAGCAGTTACGACACAGGGAACATTCAGTACTTC.

The CDR3 DNA sequence: TGTGCCAGTAGAACCGGGACAGGAAGAAATAGCAATCAGCCCCAGCATTTT. This sequence encodes CASRTGTGRNSNQPQHF. The chain uses TRBV19 and TRBJ1-5; 8 nucleotides align to TRBD1. V was pared by 6 bases and J by 0 bases, with 10 bases of the junction left unmatched. This CDR3 spans 17 amino acids. Germline-derived CDR1 and CDR2 are LNHDA and SQIVND (reference sequence).

The V gene is TRBV7-2, the J gene TRBJ2-1, with a possible D match to TRBD2 (7 bases). This CDR3 is built from 18 residues. CDR1 and CDR2 from the germline V gene are SGHTA and FQGNSA. V was pared by 4 bases and J by 7 bases, with 26 bases between. This CDR3 is CASSSPPGGGGLANEQFF. The CDR3 DNA sequence: TGTGCCAGCAGCTCGCCACCGGGCGGGGGCGGCCTAGCGAATGAGCAGTTCTTC. The whole variable domain, remainder taken from reference TRBV7-2 and TRBJ2-1, is GAGVSQSPSNKVTEKGKDVELRCDPISGHTALYWYRQSLGQGLEFLIYFQGNSAPDKSGLPSDRFSAERTGGSVSTLTIQRTQQEDSAVYLCASSSPPGGGGLANEQFFGPGTRLTVL.

The chain carries TRBV11-2 and TRBJ2-7; possibly TRBD1 for D (5 bases). The V end was cut by 3 bases, the J end by 5 bases, with 14 bases between. The CDR3 has 14 amino acids. Germline assignment: CDR1 SGHAT and CDR2 FQNNGV. In DNA, the CDR3 is TGTGCCAGCAGCTTGGAAACAGGTTACGACGAGCAGTACTTC. This encodes CASSLETGYDEQYF. Drawing the rest from reference TRBV11-2 and TRBJ2-7, the complete variable domain is EAGVAQSPRYKIIEKRQSVAFWCNPISGHATLYWYQQILGQGPKLLIQFQNNGVVDDSQLPKDRFSAERLKGVDSTLKIQPAKLEDSAVYLCASSLETGYDEQYFGPGTRLTVT.

J is TRBJ2-7 and V is TRBV6-5; TRBD2 matches at 9 bases. J lost 3 bases, V lost 6 bases, and 9 bases had no gene match. Germline V gene sequence: CDR1 MNHEY, CDR2 SVGAGI. The CDR3 extends over 15 amino acids. The CDR3: CASRDDSGGLYEQYF. The CDR3 bases are TGTGCCAGCAGAGACGATAGCGGGGGTCTCTACGAGCAGTACTTC.

This sequence joins TRBV5-1 and TRBJ1-2, with D perhaps TRBD1 (5 bases). Germline CDR1 is SGHRS and CDR2 is YFSETQ. This CDR3 region has 15 residues. The germline V and J ends were trimmed by 0 bases and 4 bases, with 13 bases remaining between them. This CDR3 is CASSLGSGRGYGYTF. The CDR3 coding sequence is TGCGCCAGCAGCTTGGGATCGGGGCGCGGCTATGGCTACACCTTC. Variable domain in full (rest from reference TRBV5-1 and TRBJ1-2): KAGVTQTPRYLIKTRGQQVTLSCSPISGHRSVSWYQQTPGQGLQFLFEYFSETQRNKGNFPGRFSGRQFSNSRSEMNVSTLELGDSALYLCASSLGSGRGYGYTFGSGTRLTVV.

This chain joins TRBV3-1 (or the pseudogene TRBV3-2) and TRBJ1-3, with D tentatively TRBD1 (5 bases). The CDR3 spans 15 residues. The germline gives CDR1 LGHDT, CDR2 YNNKEL (reference sequence). Trimming stripped 2 bases from V and 2 bases from J, with 10 bases between. CDR3 bases: TGTGCCAGCAGCCAACGGGGACTGCCTGGAAACACCATATATTTT. It codes for CASSQRGLPGNTIYF.

V is TRBV18 and J is TRBJ1-1, with D possibly TRBD1 on 5 matching bases. CDR1 is KGHSH and CDR2 is LQKENI in the germline V gene. V lost 3 bases to trimming and J lost 3 bases, with 8 bases between them. This CDR3 contains 13 residues. CDR3 sequence (DNA): TGTGCCAGCTCACCCGACAGCTACACTGAAGCTTTCTTT. Its protein product is CASSPDSYTEAFF.

This clone came up a few times. CDR3 in DNA: TGCGCCAGCAGCCAAGCCCCCGCTAGCGGGCAGTACTTC. It specifies CASSQAPASGQYF. V gene TRBV4-1 combines with J gene TRBJ2-7; 7 bases are shared with TRBD2. The germline V gene encodes CDR1 MGHRA and CDR2 YSYEKL. The CDR3 contains 13 residues. V lost 1 base and J lost 9; bases outside the gene matches: 6.

The chain carries TRBV4-1 and TRBJ1-5, with D tentatively TRBD1 (6 bases). The CDR3 loop spans 16 amino acids. CDR1 is MGHRA, CDR2 YSYEKL, per germline. V lost 0 bases to trimming and J lost 7 bases, with 16 bases between them. CDR3 loop: CASSQDLNRVMQPQHF. The CDR3 DNA sequence: TGCGCCAGCAGCCAAGACCTGAACAGGGTCATGCAGCCCCAGCATTTT.

The CDR3 DNA is TGTGCCACCAGCAGCAGTTTAAGTCGCGGGGAGCTGTTTTTT. Its translation is CATSSSLSRGELFF. The chain has TRBV15 and TRBJ2-2; D gene unclear. The V end was cut by 3 bases, the J end by 7 bases, with 12 bases between. Germline V gene lookup returns CDR1 LNHNV and CDR2 YYDKDF (reference sequence). The CDR3 consists of 14 residues.

The chain is built from TRBV20-1 and TRBJ1-2; D gene ambiguous. CDR1 is DFQATT and CDR2 is SNEGSKA in the germline V gene (reference sequence). CDR3 length: 15 amino acids. V gave up 3 bases and J gave up 0 bases, with 14 bases separating them. As DNA, the CDR3 is TGCAGTGCTAGTTCCTGGACGGAGACTAACTATGGCTACACCTTC. Amino acid sequence: CSASSWTETNYGYTF.

The gene calls are TRBV28 and TRBJ2-7; a weak D match, TRBD2 (6 bases). The length of the CDR3 is 15 residues. Germline CDR1 and CDR2: MDHEN and SYDVKM. The ends were cut back, 4 bases at V and 0 bases at J, with 13 bases in the middle. The CDR3, as DNA: TGTGCCAGCAGTTCTGCAGGTAGCGGCTCCTACGAGCAGTACTTC. Its protein is CASSSAGSGSYEQYF.

The chain employs TRBV10-3 and TRBJ2-7; D is ambiguous. The V gene's germline CDR1 is ENHRY and CDR2 SYGVKD. Trimming took off 6 bases at V and 1 base at J, with 4 bases between the two ends. The CDR3 is 11 amino acids. In nucleotides, the CDR3 is TGTGCCATCAGCAATTCCTACGAGCAGTACTTC. Translating gives CAISNSYEQYF.

This rearrangement joins TRBV18 to TRBJ2-3; D is possibly TRBD1 or TRBD2 (5 bases each). This CDR3 region has 15 residues. With 5 bases removed from V and 0 bases from J, the gap between germline ends came to 12 bases. Per the germline V gene, CDR1 is KGHSH and CDR2 is LQKENI. The CDR3 loop reads CASSKRTTSTDTQYF. The CDR3, as DNA: TGTGCCAGCTCAAAGCGGACAACTAGCACAGATACGCAGTATTTT. Based on the CDR3 plus reference TRBV18 and TRBJ2-3, the full variable domain is NAGVMQNPRHLVRRRGQEARLRCSPMKGHSHVYWYRQLPEEGLKFMVYLQKENIIDESGMPKERFSAEFPKEGPSILRIQQVVRGDSAAYFCASSKRTTSTDTQYFGPGTRLTVL.

The chain is built from TRBV4-1 and TRBJ2-1; D remains unclear. From germline, CDR1 is MGHRA and CDR2 YSYEKL. This CDR3 spans 12 amino acids. Trimming left V 3 bases short and J 3 bases short, with 3 bases between. The CDR3 here is CASSQDYNEQFF. CDR3 bases: TGCGCCAGCAGCCAGGACTACAATGAGCAGTTCTTC.

This clone has only a few counts. The chain combines TRBV27 with TRBJ1-2; D not certain. Germline lookup yields CDR1 MNHEY and CDR2 SMNVEV (reference sequence). With 2 bases removed from V and 4 bases from J, the gap between germline ends came to 8 bases. The CDR3 sequence is 13 residues long. The CDR3 DNA sequence: TGTGCCAGCAGTTTACGAGGTTTCTATGGCTACACCTTC. Its protein product is CASSLRGFYGYTF.

The chain combines TRBV6-5 with TRBJ1-2; D gene unclear. V gave up 7 bases and J gave up 0 bases, with 15 bases separating them. Looked up from germline, CDR1 is MNHEY and CDR2 is SVGAGI. The CDR3 contains 15 residues. The CDR3 loop is CASKETIGPNYGYTF. The CDR3 DNA is TGTGCCAGCAAAGAGACAATAGGACCTAACTATGGCTACACCTTC.

V gene TRBV6-5 combines with J gene TRBJ1-5; 10 positions agree with TRBD1. Germline-derived CDR1 and CDR2 are MNHEY and SVGAGI. CDR3 length equals 15 residues. Trimming cost V 6 bases and J 3 bases; bases outside gene matches: 5. CDR3 nucleotide sequence: TGTGCCAGCAGCCCCGGGACAGGGGCCAATCAGCCCCAGCATTTT. Protein sequence: CASSPGTGANQPQHF.